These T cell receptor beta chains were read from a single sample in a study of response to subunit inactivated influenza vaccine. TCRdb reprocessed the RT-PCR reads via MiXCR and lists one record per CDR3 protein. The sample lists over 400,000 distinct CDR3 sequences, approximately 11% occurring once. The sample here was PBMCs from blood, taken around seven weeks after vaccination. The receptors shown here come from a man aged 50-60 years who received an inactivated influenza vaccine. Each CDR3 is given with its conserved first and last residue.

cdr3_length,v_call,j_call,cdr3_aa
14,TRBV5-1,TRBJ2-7,CASSPDRGGYEQYF
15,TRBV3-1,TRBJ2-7,CASSPVGTGTYEQYF
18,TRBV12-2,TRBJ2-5,CASRLLSSGGAREETQYF
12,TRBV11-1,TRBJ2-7,CASSIVHYEQYF
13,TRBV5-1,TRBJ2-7,CASRVGDSYEQYF
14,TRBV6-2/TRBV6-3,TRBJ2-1,CASSYLGTENEQFF
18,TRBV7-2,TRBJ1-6,CASSLALGARDYNSPLHF
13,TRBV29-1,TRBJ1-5,CSVEVNSNQPQHF
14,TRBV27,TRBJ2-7,CASSFGTSGYEQYF
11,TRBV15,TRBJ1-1,CATSKNTEAFF
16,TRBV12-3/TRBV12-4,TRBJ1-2,CASSPKTGPGDYGYTF
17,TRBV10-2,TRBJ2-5,CASQFTAGGRKIATQYF
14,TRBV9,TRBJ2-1,CASSVGTGWNEQFF
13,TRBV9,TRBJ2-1,CASSVEWEGEQFF
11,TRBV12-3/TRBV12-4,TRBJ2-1,CASSTWSEQFF
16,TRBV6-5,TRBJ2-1,CASSYSIASGINEQFF
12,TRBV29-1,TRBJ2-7,CSVETGDYEQYF
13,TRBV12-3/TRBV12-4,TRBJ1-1,CASSSGTDTEAFF
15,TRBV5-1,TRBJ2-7,CASSGGTGGSYEQYF
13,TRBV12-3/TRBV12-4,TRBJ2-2,CASTSLGAGELFF
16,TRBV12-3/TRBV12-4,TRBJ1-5,CASSIRGFGRNQPQHF
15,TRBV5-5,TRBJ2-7,CASSLQRQGLDEQYF
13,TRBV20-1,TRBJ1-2,CSALDRANYGYTF
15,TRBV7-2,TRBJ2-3,CASSSASGSTDTQYF
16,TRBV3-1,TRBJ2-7,CASSQAHPLSSYEQYF
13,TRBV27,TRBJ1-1,CASSIHRAGEAFF
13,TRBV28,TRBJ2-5,CASLQGDQETQYF
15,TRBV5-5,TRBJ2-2,CASSSSGGYTGELFF
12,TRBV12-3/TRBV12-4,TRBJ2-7,CASRKQSYEQYF
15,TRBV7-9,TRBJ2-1,CASSSPGQGGNEQFF